The source of this T cell receptor (beta chain) is a study of blood T cell repertoires in COVID-19. Across the whole study: Sites in the United States, Italy and Spain provided acute and convalescent COVID-19 samples. In each case, the material was cDNA or gDNA derived from T cells, B-cell-depleted T cells, or PBMCs.

Method: immunoSEQ multiplex PCR; TCRdb's copy keeps in-frame clones and lacks some. This sample has 380,000 or so clones, with approximately 85% found just once. Those enrolled, adults aged roughly 18 to 95 years, came from roughly 23 US areas. Each participant's cohort was designated according to participant-reported clinical history. V gave up 2 bases and J gave up 2 bases, with 7 bases separating them. The germline V gene has CDR1 MGHDK and CDR2 SYGVNS. This CDR3 region has 15 residues. The TCR sequence derives from a woman aged 40 to 49 with acute COVID-19. The rearrangement uses TRBV25-1 and TRBJ2-6; maybe TRBD1 (6 bases). The sequencing sample was made of PBMCs or T cells enriched from blood (not recorded which). In nucleotides, the CDR3 is TGTGCCAGCAGTGAACAGGGGACTGGGGCCAACGTCCTGACTTTC. This sequence encodes CASSEQGTGANVLTF.